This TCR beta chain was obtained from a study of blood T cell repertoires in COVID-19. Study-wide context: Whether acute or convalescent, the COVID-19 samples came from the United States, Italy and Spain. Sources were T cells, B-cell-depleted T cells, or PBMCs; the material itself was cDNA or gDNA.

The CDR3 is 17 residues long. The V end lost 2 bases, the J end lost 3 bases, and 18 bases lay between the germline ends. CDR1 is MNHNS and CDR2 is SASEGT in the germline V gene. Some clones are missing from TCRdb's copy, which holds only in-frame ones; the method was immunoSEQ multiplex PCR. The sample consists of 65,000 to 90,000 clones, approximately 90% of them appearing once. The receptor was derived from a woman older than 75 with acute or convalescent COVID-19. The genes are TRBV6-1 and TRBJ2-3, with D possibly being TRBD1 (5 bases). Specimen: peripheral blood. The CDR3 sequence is CASSEQTVRVLTDTQYF. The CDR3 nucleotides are TGTGCCAGCAGTGAACAGACGGTCAGGGTATTGACAGATACGCAGTATTTT.